The clone carrying this T cell receptor (beta chain) was detected ten times or more. Via MiXCR, TCRdb re-called the 5' RACE reads, giving one row per CDR3 protein. Of a few hundred thousand distinct CDR3 sequences in the sample, over 8.5% were seen once. The data were obtained in a study of identical twins. The same data also contributed to another study, on yellow fever vaccine responses in identical twins.

This receptor was identified in a woman under 30 in good health. The sequenced sample was PBMCs.

The CDR3 region has the DNA TGTGCCAGCAGCTTCAGAGGTGAAGGAGGGCTGTTTTTT. Its translation: CASSFRGEGGLFF. The J gene is TRBJ2-2, the V gene TRBV7-2; D is possibly TRBD2 (5 bases). CDR1 SGHTA and CDR2 FQGNSA come from the germline V gene. CDR3 length: 13 residues. Trimming removed 3 bases from V and 13 bases from J, with 15 bases in between.